A single sample gave rise to the 14 T cell receptor beta chains below, sequenced in a study of shared clonotypes between healthy human individuals (dated by TCRdb to about 2020). The library was made by the immunoSEQ multiplex PCR assay. TCRdb provides this immuneACCESS table in a form limited to in-frame rearrangements. Some clones are lacking; in checked studies, under half of them reflect an unresolved V gene, and why the rest are absent is not known. Present in this sample are 470,000 or so clones, approximately 84% of which were seen just once. Roughly 13% of the sample goes to the ten largest clones. The sample comprised PBMCs. All receptors derive from a woman in her forties in good health. Some clones in this sample may be carry-over from other donors' samples.

The V gene is TRBV6-1, the J gene TRBJ2-7; maybe TRBD2 (5 bases). The CDR3 sequence is 14 residues long. Per germline, CDR1 MNHNS and CDR2 SASEGT. Trimming cost V 6 bases and J 5 bases, with 17 bases left between them. The CDR3 is CASRTTTRGDEQYF. The CDR3 DNA follows: TGTGCCAGCAGAACTACCACTAGAGGTGACGAGCAGTACTTC.

In the case of this clone: A read error is likely here: a far larger clone is one base away. The chain couples TRBV18 to TRBJ1-2; 7 positions agree with TRBD1. V lost 4 bases, J lost 4 bases, and 3 bases stayed unmatched. The CDR3 has 13 amino acids. CDR1 is KGHSH and CDR2 is LQKENI in the germline V gene. The DNA of the CDR3 is TGTGCCAGCTCACAGGGACAGAGCTATGGCTACACCTTC. Its protein product is CASSQGQSYGYTF.

The chain combines TRBV5-1 with TRBJ2-4; D is ambiguous. Per the germline V gene, CDR1 is SGHRS and CDR2 is YFSETQ. The CDR3 runs 13 residues. The V end lost 0 bases, the J end lost 5 bases, and 6 bases lay between the germline ends. As DNA, the CDR3 is TGCGCCAGCAGCTTGGGGTCAGAAAACATTCAGTACTTC. Protein product: CASSLGSENIQYF.

Remarks on this clone: This probably arose from a read error, given a far larger clone one base away. The rearrangement uses TRBV5-6 and TRBJ1-1; D is possibly TRBD1 (5 bases). Germline V gene sequence: CDR1 SGHDT, CDR2 YYEEEE. This CDR3 region has 14 residues. The V end lost 3 bases, the J end lost 6 bases, and 15 bases lay between the germline ends. The CDR3 sequence: CASSSGGPDPEAFF. The DNA of the CDR3 is TGTGCCAGCAGCTCGGGGGGACCGGATCCTGAAGCTTTCTTT.

Note on this clone: With a far larger clone one base away, a read error is the likely cause. Other DNA sequences in this sample translate to the same CDR3. J is TRBJ1-1 and V is TRBV30, with D possibly TRBD1 on 6 matching bases. CDR1 is GTSNPN and CDR2 is SVGIG in the germline V gene (reference sequence). The CDR3 is 14 residues long. The CDR3 is CAWSGQTMNTEAFF. In DNA, the CDR3 is TGTGCCTGGAGCGGACAGACGATGAACACTGAAGCCTTCTTT. The full variable domain, in which reference TRBV30 and TRBJ1-1 provide the parts outside the CDR3, is SQTIHQWPATLVQPVGSPLSLECTVEGTSNPNLYWYRQAAGRGLQLLFYSVGIGQISSEVPQNLSASRPQDRQFILSSKKLLLSDSGFYLCAWSGQTMNTEAFFGQGTRLTVV.

Concerning this clone: A read error likely explains this, since a far larger clone differs by one base. The V call is TRBV28, the J call TRBJ2-7, with a weak D call TRBD2 (5 bases). Germline V gene sequence: CDR1 MDHEN, CDR2 SYDVKM. Trimming removed 4 bases at V and 4 bases at J, with 17 bases between. There are 15 residues in the CDR3. The CDR3: CASSSDGLRTYEQYF. The DNA of the CDR3 is TGTGCCAGCAGTTCCGACGGGCTTAGGACTTACGAGCAGTACTTC.

This chain links TRBV11-3 with TRBJ2-3; TRBD1 agrees at 7 bases. This CDR3 contains 15 residues. The junction had 9 bases not matched to a gene; V was cut back by 5 bases and J by 4 bases. Germline lookup yields CDR1 SGHNT and CDR2 YENEEA. The CDR3 reads CASSAGQAGSDTQYF. For the CDR3, the DNA is TGTGCCAGCAGCGCCGGACAGGCTGGATCAGATACGCAGTATTTT.

The J gene is TRBJ2-1, the V gene TRBV5-4; tentatively, D is TRBD1 or TRBD2 (5 bases each). This CDR3 is built from 16 residues. V was pared by 3 bases and J by 9 bases, with 22 bases between. Germline CDR1 SGHNT, CDR2 YYREEE (reference sequence). In DNA, the CDR3 is TGTGCCAGCAGCTCACCGCCGGGACCGCTGTGGGGTGAGCAGTTCTTC. This gives the protein CASSSPPGPLWGEQFF.

The genes are TRBV14 and TRBJ2-7; D call uncertain. From germline, CDR1 is SGHDN and CDR2 FVKESK. V was shortened by 1 base and J by 0 bases, with 10 bases between the two germline ends. CDR3 length equals 15 residues. CDR3 region: CASSQADTRSYEQYF. The CDR3 DNA follows: TGTGCCAGCAGCCAAGCCGACACGCGCTCCTACGAGCAGTACTTC.

The chain employs TRBV6-1 and TRBJ2-7, with D perhaps matching TRBD1 (5 bases). The V and J ends lost 5 bases and 3 bases respectively, with 8 bases between them. This CDR3 has 12 amino acids. CDR1 is MNHNS, CDR2 SASEGT, per germline. As DNA, the CDR3 is TGTGCCAGCAGTTGGGGCGACTACGAGCAGTACTTC. Its protein is CASSWGDYEQYF.

V is TRBV6-1 and J is TRBJ2-3; D might be TRBD2 (6 bases). V lost 7 bases and J 5 bases, leaving 16 bases between the germline ends. Germline lookup yields CDR1 MNHNS and CDR2 SASEGT. The CDR3 loop spans 14 amino acids. Here the CDR3 reads CASTQERVGDTQYF. In DNA form, the CDR3 reads TGTGCCAGCACCCAGGAGCGGGTCGGAGATACGCAGTATTTT.

The V gene is TRBV11-2, the J gene TRBJ2-1; 9 bases fit TRBD1. Looked up from germline, CDR1 is SGHAT and CDR2 is FQNNGV. This CDR3 is built from 14 residues. Trimming took 7 bases from V and 7 from J; bases not matched to a gene: 8. The CDR3: CASTPGQGRNEQFF. Written as DNA, the CDR3 is TGTGCCAGCACCCCGGGACAGGGCCGGAATGAGCAGTTCTTC.

Worth noting for this clone: One base separates it from a far larger clone, so it is likely a read error. The chain has TRBV10-3 and TRBJ2-7; 7 positions match TRBD2. With 6 bases clipped from V and 2 bases from J, the junction kept 7 bases outside the gene matches. Germline CDR1 ENHRY, CDR2 SYGVKD. This CDR3 is 14 amino acids long. The DNA of the CDR3 is TGTGCCATCAGGGGGGGGATCCGGACCTACGAGCAGTACTTC. It encodes CAIRGGIRTYEQYF.

This sequence joins TRBV28 and TRBJ2-3; D possibly matches TRBD1 or TRBD2 (5 bases each). This CDR3 region has 15 residues. Germline loops: CDR1 MDHEN, CDR2 SYDVKM. Trimming stripped 2 bases from V and 0 bases from J, with 9 bases between. The CDR3 reads CASSLGDRSTDTQYF. The DNA for the CDR3 is TGTGCCAGCAGTTTAGGGGACCGAAGCACAGATACGCAGTATTTT.